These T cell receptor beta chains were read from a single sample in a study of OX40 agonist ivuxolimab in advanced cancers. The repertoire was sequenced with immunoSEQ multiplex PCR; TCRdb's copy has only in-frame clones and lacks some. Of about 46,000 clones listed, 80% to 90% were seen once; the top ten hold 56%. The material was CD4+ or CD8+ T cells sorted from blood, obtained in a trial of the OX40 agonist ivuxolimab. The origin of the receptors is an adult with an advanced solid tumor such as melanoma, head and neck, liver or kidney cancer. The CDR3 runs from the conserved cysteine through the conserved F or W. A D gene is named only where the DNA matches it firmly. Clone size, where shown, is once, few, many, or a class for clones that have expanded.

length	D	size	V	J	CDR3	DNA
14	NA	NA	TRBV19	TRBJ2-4	CASSMGLAKNIQYF	TGTGCCAGTAGTATGGGTTTAGCCAAAAACATTCAGTACTTC
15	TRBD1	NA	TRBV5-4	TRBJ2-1	CASSATGGSYNEQFF	TGTGCCAGCAGCGCTACAGGGGGCTCCTACAATGAGCAGTTCTTC
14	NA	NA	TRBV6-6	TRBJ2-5	CASSYSTGGETQYF	TGTGCCAGCAGTTACTCGACCGGAGGAGAGACCCAGTACTTC
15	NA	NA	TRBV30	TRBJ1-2	CAWKQDSDGNYGYTF	TGTGCCTGGAAGCAAGACTCGGACGGCAACTATGGCTACACCTTC
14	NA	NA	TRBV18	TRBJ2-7	CASSRPGPRKEQYF	TGTGCCAGCTCACGACCGGGCCCCCGGAAGGAGCAGTACTTC
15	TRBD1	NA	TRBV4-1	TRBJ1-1	CASSEQGALGTEAFF	TGCGCCAGCAGCGAACAGGGGGCGCTTGGCACTGAAGCTTTCTTT
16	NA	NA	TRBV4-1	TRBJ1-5	CASSQSTADSNQPQHF	TGCGCCAGCAGCCAAAGCACAGCTGATAGCAATCAGCCCCAGCATTTT
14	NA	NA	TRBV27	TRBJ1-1	CASSPLEAFTEAFF	TGTGCCAGCAGTCCCCTGGAGGCGTTCACTGAAGCTTTCTTT
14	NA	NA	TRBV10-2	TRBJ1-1	CASSFILGDTEAFF	TGCGCCAGCAGTTTTATACTGGGGGACACTGAAGCTTTCTTT
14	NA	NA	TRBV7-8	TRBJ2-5	CASSLGVDQETQYF	TGTGCCAGCAGCTTAGGTGTAGACCAAGAGACCCAGTACTTC
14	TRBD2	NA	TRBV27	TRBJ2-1	CASSSGGAVNEQFF	TGTGCCAGCAGTAGCGGGGGGGCGGTAAATGAGCAGTTCTTC
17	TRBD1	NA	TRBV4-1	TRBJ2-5	CASSQALGQGVGETQYF	TGCGCCAGCAGCCAAGCCCTAGGACAGGGGGTTGGGGAGACCCAGTACTTC
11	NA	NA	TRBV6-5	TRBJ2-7	CASSDIGAAHF	TGTGCCAGCAGTGATATCGGGGCGGCGCATTTC
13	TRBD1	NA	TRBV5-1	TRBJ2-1	CASSWGQANEQFF	TGCGCCAGCAGCTGGGGACAGGCCAATGAGCAGTTCTTC
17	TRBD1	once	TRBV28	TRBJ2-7	CASTLSRPGTGGYEQYF	TGTGCCAGCACCCTTTCCCGACCCGGGACAGGGGGCTACGAGCAGTACTTC
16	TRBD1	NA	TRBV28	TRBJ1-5	CASRTGGGYSNQPQHF	TGTGCCAGCAGGACAGGGGGCGGTTATAGCAATCAGCCCCAGCATTTT
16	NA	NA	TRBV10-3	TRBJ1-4	CAISESRGRSNEKLFF	TGTGCCATCAGTGAGTCTCGCGGGAGGAGTAATGAAAAACTGTTTTTT
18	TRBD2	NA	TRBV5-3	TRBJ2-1	CARSFWGSGADSYNEQFF	TGTGCCAGAAGCTTTTGGGGTAGCGGGGCGGACTCCTACAATGAGCAGTTCTTC
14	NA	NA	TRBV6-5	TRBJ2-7	CASSESGQSYEQYF	TGTGCCAGCAGTGAAAGCGGACAGTCCTACGAGCAGTACTTC
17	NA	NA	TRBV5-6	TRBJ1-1	CASSLEAGVFGNTEAFF	TGTGCCAGCAGCTTGGAGGCAGGGGTATTTGGGAACACTGAAGCTTTCTTT
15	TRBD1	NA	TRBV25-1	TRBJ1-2	CASSKPGQGFYGYTF	TGTGCCAGCAGTAAACCGGGACAGGGATTTTATGGCTACACCTTC
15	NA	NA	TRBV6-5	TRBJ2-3	CASSYSTFSTDTQYF	TGTGCCAGCAGTTACTCGACTTTTTCCACAGATACGCAGTATTTT
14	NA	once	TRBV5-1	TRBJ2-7	CASSSSPGGGEQYF	TGCGCCAGCAGCTCGTCCCCTGGGGGAGGAGAGCAGTACTTC
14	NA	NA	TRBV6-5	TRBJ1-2	CASSYREESYGYTF	TGTGCCAGCAGTTACCGGGAGGAATCCTATGGCTACACCTTC
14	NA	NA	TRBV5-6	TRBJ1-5	CASSFSRAWQPQHF	TGTGCCAGCAGCTTTTCGAGGGCTTGGCAGCCCCAGCATTTT
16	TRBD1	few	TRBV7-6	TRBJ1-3	CASSLGTGESGNTIYF	TGTGCCAGCAGCTTAGGTACAGGGGAATCTGGAAACACCATATATTTT
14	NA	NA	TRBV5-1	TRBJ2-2	CASSLGQNTGELFF	TGCGCCAGCAGCTTGGGACAGAACACCGGGGAGCTGTTTTTT
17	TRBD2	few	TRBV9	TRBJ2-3	CASSVESGGTSTDTQYF	TGTGCCAGCAGCGTAGAAAGCGGGGGGACTAGCACAGATACGCAGTATTTT
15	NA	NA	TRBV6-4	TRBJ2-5	CASSDGGRAEETQYF	TGTGCCAGCAGTGACGGGGGGCGGGCGGAGGAGACCCAGTACTTC
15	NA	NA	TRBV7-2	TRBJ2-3	CASSSPGGSTDTQYF	TGTGCCAGCAGCTCCCCGGGCGGGTCCACAGATACGCAGTATTTT
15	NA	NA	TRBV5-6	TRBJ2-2	CASSLGGGVTGELFF	TGTGCCAGCAGCTTGGGTGGGGGCGTGACCGGGGAGCTGTTTTTT
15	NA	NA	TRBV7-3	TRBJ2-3	CASSLQGERTDTQYF	TGTGCCAGCAGCCTTCAGGGAGAACGCACAGATACGCAGTATTTT
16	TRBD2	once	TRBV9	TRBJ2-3	CASSVGVTSGTYTQYF	TGTGCCAGCAGCGTAGGCGTGACTAGCGGGACTTATACGCAGTATTTT
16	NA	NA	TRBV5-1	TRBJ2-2	CASSLVPGGDTGELFF	TGCGCCAGCAGCTTGGTTCCGGGGGGCGACACCGGGGAGCTGTTTTTT
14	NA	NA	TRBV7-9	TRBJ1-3	CASSPVGSGNTIYF	TGTGCCAGCAGCCCGGTGGGGTCCGGAAACACCATATATTTT
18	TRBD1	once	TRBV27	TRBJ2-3	CASSLGWDGQGRGDTQYF	TGTGCCAGCAGTTTAGGGTGGGATGGACAGGGGCGTGGGGATACGCAGTATTTT
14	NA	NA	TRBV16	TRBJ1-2	CASSHHRSNYGYTF	TGTGCCAGCAGCCATCACAGATCTAACTATGGCTACACCTTC
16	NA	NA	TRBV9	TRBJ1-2	CASSVTQGTSNYGYTF	TGTGCCAGCAGCGTAACCCAGGGGACATCTAACTATGGCTACACCTTC
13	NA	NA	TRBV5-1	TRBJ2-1	CASSLGAYNEQFF	TGCGCCAGCAGCTTGGGGGCGTACAATGAGCAGTTCTTC
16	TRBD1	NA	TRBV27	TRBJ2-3	CASSSRGLRVADTQYF	TGTGCCAGCAGTTCCAGGGGGCTGAGAGTTGCAGATACGCAGTATTTT
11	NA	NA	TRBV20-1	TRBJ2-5	CSASGAETQYF	TGCAGTGCTAGCGGGGCAGAGACCCAGTACTTC
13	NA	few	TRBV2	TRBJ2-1	CASSELGYNEQFF	TGTGCCAGCAGTGAATTAGGGTACAATGAGCAGTTCTTC
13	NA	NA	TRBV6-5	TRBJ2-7	CASSYGLTYEQYF	TGTGCCAGCAGTTACGGACTAACCTACGAGCAGTACTTC
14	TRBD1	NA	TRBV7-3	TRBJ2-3	CASSQTGPTDTQYF	TGTGCCAGCAGCCAGACAGGGCCCACAGATACGCAGTATTTT
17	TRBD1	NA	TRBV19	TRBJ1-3	CASSSKGQGAYGNTIYF	TGTGCCAGTAGTTCGAAGGGACAGGGGGCCTACGGAAACACCATATATTTT
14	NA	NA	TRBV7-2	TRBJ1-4	CASSPDRSNEKLFF	TGTGCCAGCAGCCCAGACAGGTCTAATGAAAAACTGTTTTTT
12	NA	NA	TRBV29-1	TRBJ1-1	CSVAAMNTEAFF	TGCAGCGTTGCAGCCATGAACACTGAAGCTTTCTTT
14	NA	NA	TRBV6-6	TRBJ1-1	CASSYGQANTEAFF	TGTGCCAGCAGTTACGGGCAAGCAAACACTGAAGCTTTCTTT
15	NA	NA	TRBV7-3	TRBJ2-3	CASSLRTDGTDTQYF	TGTGCCAGCAGCTTAAGGACAGATGGCACAGATACGCAGTATTTT
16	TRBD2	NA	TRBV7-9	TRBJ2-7	CASSSTSGGAGFEQYF	TGTGCCAGCAGCTCTACTAGCGGGGGGGCCGGTTTCGAGCAGTACTTC
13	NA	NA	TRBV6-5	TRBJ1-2	CASSYIATYGYTF	TGTGCCAGCAGTTATATAGCCACCTATGGCTACACCTTC
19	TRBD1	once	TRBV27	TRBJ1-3	CASSSSPGTGRHSGNTIYF	TGTGCCAGCTCCTCTTCTCCGGGGACAGGCCGTCACTCTGGAAACACCATATATTTT
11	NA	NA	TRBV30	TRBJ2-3	CAWSATDTQYF	TGTGCCTGGAGTGCGACAGATACGCAGTATTTT
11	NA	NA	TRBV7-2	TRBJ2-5	CASSEAETQYF	TGTGCCAGCAGCGAAGCGGAGACCCAGTACTTC
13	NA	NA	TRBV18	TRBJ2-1	CASSPELYNEQFF	TGTGCCAGCTCACCCGAGTTGTACAATGAGCAGTTCTTC
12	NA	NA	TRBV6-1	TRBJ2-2	CASSDQSGELFF	TGTGCCAGCAGTGATCAATCAGGGGAGCTGTTTTTT
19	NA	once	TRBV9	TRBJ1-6	CASTVHRPDLRSYNSPLHF	TGTGCCAGCACAGTACACAGGCCCGACCTACGCTCCTATAATTCACCCCTCCACTTT